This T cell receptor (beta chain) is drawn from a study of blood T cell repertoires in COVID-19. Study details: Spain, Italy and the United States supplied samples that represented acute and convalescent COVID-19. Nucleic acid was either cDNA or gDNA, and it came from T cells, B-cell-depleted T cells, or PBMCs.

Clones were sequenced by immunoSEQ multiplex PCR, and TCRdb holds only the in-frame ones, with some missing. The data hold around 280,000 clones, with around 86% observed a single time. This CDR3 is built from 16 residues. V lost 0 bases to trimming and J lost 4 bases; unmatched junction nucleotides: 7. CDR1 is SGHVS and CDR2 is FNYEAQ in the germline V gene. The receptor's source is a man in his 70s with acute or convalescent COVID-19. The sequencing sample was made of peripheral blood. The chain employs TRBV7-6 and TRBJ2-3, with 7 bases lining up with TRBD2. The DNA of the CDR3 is TGTGCCAGCAGCTTAGCGCGAGCGGGGTCACCAGATACGCAGTATTTT. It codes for CASSLARAGSPDTQYF.